This T cell receptor (beta chain) was sequenced during a study of cytomegalovirus exposure and HLA in healthy donors. Study summary: A prior study identified 120 million or so unique TCR beta sequences from around 180 million T cells.

Points on this clone: What it binds is unknown.

The junction had 12 bases not matched to a gene; V was cut back by 5 bases and J by 2 bases. CDR1 is SEHNR, CDR2 FQNEAQ, per germline (reference sequence). This CDR3 contains 16 residues. Whole-study findings and limits: Prior analysis indicated that the majority of TCR beta V segments exhibited productivity approximately 87% or approximately 30% of the time. CMV serostatus was the only immune exposure information that was available.

It was with 60 Vbeta and 13 Jbeta primers that the PCR ran. TCRdb's copy holds only in-frame clones and misses some; the assay was immunoSEQ multiplex PCR. The sample includes tens of thousands of clones, 60% to 70% seen only once; the top ten take roughly 6%. Donors consisted of healthy bone marrow donors. The TCR sequence derives from a woman aged 25-40 years in good health and CMV-seronegative. The chain recombines TRBV7-9 with TRBJ2-7, with 7 bases lining up with TRBD2. Sequences were obtained from PBMCs. In DNA form, the CDR3 reads TGTGCCAGCAGCCCCAGCCGGGGGGTTCCCCCCTACGAGCAGTACTTC. Its translation: CASSPSRGVPPYEQYF.